Reported below is one T cell receptor (beta chain). The antigen is unknown. The data belong to a study of cytomegalovirus exposure and HLA in healthy donors. Points from the study as a whole: With high specificity and sensitivity, the classifier reportedly diagnosed cytomegalovirus status. 164 TCR beta chains were listed as cytomegalovirus-associated. It was confirmed in vitro that a few of the CMV-associated chains were specific for CMV antigens.

Among the approximately 130 subjects of the validation cohort, separate from the approximately 670-subject first cohort, were the donors. Sequencing used immunoSEQ multiplex PCR; TCRdb keeps in-frame clones, though not all of them. The table includes over 200,000 clones, 80% to 90% detected once. The origin of this receptor is a woman aged 18-30 years in good health and CMV-seronegative. Sequencing used PBMCs.

In nucleotides, the CDR3 is TGTGCCAGCAGCTTGTCTAGCGGGAGGACTTACGAGCAGTACTTC. This codes for CASSLSSGRTYEQYF. V gene TRBV5-5 combines with J gene TRBJ2-7; 11 bases agree with TRBD2. The ends lost 1 base at V and 4 bases at J; junction bases unmatched: 4. The germline V gene encodes CDR1 SGHKS and CDR2 YYEKEE (reference sequence). This CDR3 has 15 amino acids.